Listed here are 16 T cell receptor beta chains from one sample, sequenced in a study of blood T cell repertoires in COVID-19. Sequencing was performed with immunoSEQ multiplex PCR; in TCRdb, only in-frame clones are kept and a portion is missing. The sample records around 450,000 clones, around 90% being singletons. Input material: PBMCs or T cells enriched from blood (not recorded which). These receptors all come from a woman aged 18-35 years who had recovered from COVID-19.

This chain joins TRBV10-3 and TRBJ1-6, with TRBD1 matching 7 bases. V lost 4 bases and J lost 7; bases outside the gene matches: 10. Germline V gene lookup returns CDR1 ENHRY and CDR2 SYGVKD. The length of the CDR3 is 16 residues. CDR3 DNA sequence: TGTGCCATCAGTGGTCCTGTTGCAGGGGGAAATTCACCCCTCCACTTT. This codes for CAISGPVAGGNSPLHF.

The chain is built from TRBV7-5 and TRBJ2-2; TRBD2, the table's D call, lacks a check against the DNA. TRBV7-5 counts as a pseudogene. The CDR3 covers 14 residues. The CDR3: CARTSPNRGGELFF. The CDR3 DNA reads TGTGCCAGAACCTCACCTAATCGGGGCGGGGAGCTGTTTTTT.

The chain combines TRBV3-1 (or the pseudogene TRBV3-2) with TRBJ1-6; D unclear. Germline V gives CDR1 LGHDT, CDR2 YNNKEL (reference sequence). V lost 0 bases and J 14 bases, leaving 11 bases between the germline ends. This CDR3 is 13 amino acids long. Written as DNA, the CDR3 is TGTGCCAGCAGCCAAGATAGCGGTTTGACCCTCCACTTT. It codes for CASSQDSGLTLHF.

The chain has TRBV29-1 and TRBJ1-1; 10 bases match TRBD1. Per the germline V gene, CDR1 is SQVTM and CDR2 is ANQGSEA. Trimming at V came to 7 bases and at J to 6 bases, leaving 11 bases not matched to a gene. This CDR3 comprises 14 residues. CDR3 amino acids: CSARQGAYTPEAFF. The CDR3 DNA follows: TGCAGCGCCCGACAGGGGGCCTATACTCCTGAAGCTTTCTTT.

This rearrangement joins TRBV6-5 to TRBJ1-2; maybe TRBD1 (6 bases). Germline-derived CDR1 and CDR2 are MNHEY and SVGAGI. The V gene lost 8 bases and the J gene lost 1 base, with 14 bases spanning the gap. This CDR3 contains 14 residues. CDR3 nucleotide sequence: TGTGCCAGCCGATTTGGGGGCGATAACTATGGCTACACCTTC. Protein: CASRFGGDNYGYTF.

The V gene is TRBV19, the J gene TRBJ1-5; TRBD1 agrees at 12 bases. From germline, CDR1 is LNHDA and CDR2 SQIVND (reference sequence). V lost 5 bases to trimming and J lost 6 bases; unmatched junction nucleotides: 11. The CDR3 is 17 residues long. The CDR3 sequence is CASSSPGTGGAGQPQHF. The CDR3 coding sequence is TGTGCCAGTAGTTCCCCCGGGACAGGGGGCGCCGGTCAGCCCCAGCATTTT.

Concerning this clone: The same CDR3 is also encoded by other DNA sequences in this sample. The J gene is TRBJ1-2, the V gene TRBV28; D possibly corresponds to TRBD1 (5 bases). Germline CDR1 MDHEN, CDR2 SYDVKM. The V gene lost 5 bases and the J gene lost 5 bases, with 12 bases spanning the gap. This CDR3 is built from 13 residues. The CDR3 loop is CASSPGGDYGYTF. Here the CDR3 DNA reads TGTGCCAGCAGTCCCGGGGGAGATTATGGCTACACCTTC.

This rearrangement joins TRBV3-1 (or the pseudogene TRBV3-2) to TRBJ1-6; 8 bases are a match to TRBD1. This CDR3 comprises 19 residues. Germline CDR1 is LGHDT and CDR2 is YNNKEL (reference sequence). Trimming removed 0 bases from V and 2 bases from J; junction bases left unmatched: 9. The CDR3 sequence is CASSQEGWTGRTYNSPLHF. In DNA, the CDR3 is TGTGCCAGCAGCCAAGAGGGTTGGACAGGGCGGACCTATAATTCACCCCTCCACTTT.

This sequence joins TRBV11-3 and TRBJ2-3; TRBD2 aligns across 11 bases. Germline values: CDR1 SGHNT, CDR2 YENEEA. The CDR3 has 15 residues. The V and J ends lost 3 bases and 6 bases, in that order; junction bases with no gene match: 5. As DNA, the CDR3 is TGTGCCAGCAGCTTTAGCGGGGGGGAAACGGATACGCAGTATTTT. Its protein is CASSFSGGETDTQYF.

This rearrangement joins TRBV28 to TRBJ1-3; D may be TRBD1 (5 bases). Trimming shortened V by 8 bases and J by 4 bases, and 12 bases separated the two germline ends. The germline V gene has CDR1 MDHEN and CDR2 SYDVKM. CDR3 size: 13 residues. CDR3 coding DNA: TGTGCCAGCGGGGGGGATCCGGGAAACACCATATATTTT. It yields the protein CASGGDPGNTIYF.

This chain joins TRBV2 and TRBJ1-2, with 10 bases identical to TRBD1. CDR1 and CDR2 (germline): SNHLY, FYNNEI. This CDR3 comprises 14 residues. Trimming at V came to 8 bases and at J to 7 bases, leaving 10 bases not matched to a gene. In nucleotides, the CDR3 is TGTGCCAGCGCCTTCCGACAGGGGGCGCTTGGCTACACCTTC. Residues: CASAFRQGALGYTF.

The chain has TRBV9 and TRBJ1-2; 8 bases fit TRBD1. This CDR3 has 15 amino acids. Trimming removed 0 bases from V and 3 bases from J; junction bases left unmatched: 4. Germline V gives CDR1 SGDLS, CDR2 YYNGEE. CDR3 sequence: CASSVGNRGDYGYTF. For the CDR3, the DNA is TGTGCCAGCAGCGTAGGGAACAGGGGGGACTATGGCTACACCTTC.

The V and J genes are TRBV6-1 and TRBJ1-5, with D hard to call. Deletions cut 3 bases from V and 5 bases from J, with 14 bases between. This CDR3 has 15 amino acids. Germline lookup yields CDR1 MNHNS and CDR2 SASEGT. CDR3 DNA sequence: TGTGCCAGCAGTGAGAACGGGGTAGGAGATCAGCCCCAGCATTTT. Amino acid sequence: CASSENGVGDQPQHF.

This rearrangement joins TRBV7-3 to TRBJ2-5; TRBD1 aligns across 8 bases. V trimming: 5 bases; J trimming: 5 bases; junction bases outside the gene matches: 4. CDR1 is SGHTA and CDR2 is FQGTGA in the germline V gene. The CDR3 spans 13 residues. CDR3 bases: TGTGCCAGCAGCATACAGGGGGAGGAGACCCAGTACTTC. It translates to CASSIQGEETQYF.

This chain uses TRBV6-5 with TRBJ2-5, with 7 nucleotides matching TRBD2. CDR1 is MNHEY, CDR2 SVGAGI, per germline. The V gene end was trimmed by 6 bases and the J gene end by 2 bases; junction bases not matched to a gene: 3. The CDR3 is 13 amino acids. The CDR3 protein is CASRSSGQETQYF. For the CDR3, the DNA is TGTGCCAGCAGGTCTAGCGGACAAGAGACCCAGTACTTC.

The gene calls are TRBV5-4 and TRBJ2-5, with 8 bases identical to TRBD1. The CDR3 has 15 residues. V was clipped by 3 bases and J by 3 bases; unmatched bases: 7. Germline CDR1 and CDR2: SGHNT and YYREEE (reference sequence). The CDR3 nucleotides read TGTGCCAGCAGCTGGATGGACAGGGAGGAAGAGACCCAGTACTTC. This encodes CASSWMDREEETQYF.